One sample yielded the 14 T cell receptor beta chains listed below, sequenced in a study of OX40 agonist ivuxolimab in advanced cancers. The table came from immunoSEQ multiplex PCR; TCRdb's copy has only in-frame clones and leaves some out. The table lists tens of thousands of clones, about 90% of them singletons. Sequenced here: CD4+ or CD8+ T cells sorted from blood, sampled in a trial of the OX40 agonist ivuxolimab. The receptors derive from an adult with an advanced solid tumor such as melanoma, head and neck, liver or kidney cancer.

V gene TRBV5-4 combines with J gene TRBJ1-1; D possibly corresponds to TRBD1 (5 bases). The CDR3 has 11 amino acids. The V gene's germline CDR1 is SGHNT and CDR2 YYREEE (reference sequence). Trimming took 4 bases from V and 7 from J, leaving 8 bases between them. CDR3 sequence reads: CASSVQDEAFF. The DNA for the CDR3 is TGTGCCAGCAGCGTACAGGATGAAGCTTTCTTT.

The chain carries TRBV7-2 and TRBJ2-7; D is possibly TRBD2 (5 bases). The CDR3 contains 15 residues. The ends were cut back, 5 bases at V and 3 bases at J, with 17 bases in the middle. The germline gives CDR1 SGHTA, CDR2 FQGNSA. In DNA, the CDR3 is TGTGCCAGCAGCCCATATCCCCAGCGGAACTACGAGCAGTACTTC. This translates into CASSPYPQRNYEQYF. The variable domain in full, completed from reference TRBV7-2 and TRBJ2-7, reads GAGVSQSPSNKVTEKGKDVELRCDPISGHTALYWYRQSLGQGLEFLIYFQGNSAPDKSGLPSDRFSAERTGGSVSTLTIQRTQQEDSAVYLCASSPYPQRNYEQYFGPGTRLTVT.

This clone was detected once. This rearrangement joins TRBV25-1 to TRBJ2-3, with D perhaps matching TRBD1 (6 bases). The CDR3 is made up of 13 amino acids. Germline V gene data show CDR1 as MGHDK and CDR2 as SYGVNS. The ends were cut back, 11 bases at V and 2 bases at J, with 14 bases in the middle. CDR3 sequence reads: CASRDTNTDTQYF. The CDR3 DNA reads TGTGCCTCCCGGGACACCAACACAGATACGCAGTATTTT. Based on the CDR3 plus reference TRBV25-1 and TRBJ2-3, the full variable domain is EADIYQTPRYLVIGTGKKITLECSQTMGHDKMYWYQQDPGMELHLIHYSYGVNSTEKGDLSSESTVSRIRTEHFPLTLESARPSHTSQYLCASRDTNTDTQYFGPGTRLTVL.

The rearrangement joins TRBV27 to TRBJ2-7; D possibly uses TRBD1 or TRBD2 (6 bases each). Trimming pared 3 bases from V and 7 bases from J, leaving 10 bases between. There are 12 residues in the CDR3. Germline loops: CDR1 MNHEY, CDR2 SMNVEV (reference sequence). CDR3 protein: CASSLGAGEQYF. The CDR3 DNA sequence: TGTGCCAGCAGTTTGGGGGCGGGAGAGCAGTACTTC.

DNA for the CDR3: TGCGCCAGCAGTGACCGAGGGACAGGGAGAAATGGCTACACCTTC. As protein: CASSDRGTGRNGYTF. The chain combines TRBV10-2 with TRBJ1-2, with 9 bases aligning to TRBD1. Germline V gives CDR1 WSHSY, CDR2 SAAADI. This CDR3 spans 15 amino acids. With V trimmed by 3 bases and J by 6 bases, 8 bases remained unmatched.

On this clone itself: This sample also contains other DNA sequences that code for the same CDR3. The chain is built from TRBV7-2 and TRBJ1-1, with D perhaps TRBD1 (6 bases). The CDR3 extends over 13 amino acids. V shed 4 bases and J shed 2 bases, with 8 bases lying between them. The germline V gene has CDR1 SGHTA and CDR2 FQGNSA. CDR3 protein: CASSSQGNTEAFF. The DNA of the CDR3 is TGTGCCAGCAGCTCACAGGGTAACACTGAAGCTTTCTTT.

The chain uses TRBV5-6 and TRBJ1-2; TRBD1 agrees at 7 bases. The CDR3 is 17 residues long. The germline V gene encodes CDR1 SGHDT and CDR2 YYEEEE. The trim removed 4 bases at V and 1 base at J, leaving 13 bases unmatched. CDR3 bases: TGTGCCAGCAGCCCACAACTAGGACAGGTCGATAACTATGGCTACACCTTC. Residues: CASSPQLGQVDNYGYTF.

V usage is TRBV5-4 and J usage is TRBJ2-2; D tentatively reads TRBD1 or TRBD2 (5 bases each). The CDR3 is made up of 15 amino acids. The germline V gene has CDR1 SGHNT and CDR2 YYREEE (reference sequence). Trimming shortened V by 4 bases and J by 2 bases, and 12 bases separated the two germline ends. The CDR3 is CASSGGGLNTGELFF. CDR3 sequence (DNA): TGTGCCAGCAGCGGGGGTGGGCTTAACACCGGGGAGCTGTTTTTT.

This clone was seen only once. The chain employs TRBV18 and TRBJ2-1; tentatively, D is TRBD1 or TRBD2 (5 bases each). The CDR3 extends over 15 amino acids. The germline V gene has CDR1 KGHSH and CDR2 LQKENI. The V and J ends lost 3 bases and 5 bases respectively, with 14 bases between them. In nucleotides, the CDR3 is TGTGCCAGCTCACCTCCGGGGACGTTCAACAATGAGCAGTTCTTC. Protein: CASSPPGTFNNEQFF.

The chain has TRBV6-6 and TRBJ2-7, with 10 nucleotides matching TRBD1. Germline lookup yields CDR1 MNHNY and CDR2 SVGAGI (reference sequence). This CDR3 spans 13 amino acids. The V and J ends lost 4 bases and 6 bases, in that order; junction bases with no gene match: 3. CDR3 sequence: CASSFGQGGEQYF. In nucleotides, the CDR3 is TGTGCCAGCAGTTTCGGACAGGGGGGCGAGCAGTACTTC.

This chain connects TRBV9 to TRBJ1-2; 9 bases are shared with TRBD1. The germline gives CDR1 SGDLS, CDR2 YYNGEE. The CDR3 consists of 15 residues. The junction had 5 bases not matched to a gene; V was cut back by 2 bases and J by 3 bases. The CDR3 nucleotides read TGTGCCAGCAGCGTTATGGGACAGGGCGACTATGGCTACACCTTC. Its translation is CASSVMGQGDYGYTF. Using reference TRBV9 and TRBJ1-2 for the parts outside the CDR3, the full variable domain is DSGVTQTPKHLITATGQRVTLRCSPRSGDLSVYWYQQSLDQGLQFLIQYYNGEERAKGNILERFSAQQFPDLHSELNLSSLELGDSALYFCASSVMGQGDYGYTFGSGTRLTVV.

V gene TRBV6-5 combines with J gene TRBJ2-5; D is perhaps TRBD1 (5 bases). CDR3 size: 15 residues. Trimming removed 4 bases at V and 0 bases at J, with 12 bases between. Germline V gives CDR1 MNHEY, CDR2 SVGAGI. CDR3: CASSSRQLYQETQYF. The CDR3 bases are TGTGCCAGCAGTTCCCGACAGCTGTACCAAGAGACCCAGTACTTC.

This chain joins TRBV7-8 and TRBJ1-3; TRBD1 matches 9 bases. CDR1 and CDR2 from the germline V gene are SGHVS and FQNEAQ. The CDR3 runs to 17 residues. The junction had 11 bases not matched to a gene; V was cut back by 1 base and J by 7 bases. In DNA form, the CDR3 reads TGTGCCAGCAGCTTAGTAGCGCTGGGGGACAGGGTGAACACCATATATTTT. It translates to CASSLVALGDRVNTIYF.

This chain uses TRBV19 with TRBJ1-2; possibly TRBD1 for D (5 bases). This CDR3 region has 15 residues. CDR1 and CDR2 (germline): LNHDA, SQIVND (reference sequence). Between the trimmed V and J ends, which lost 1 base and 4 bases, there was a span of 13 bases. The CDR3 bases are TGTGCCAGTAGTATAGTGGAGGGGCGGGCCTATGGCTACACCTTC. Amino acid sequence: CASSIVEGRAYGYTF.